Listed below are T cell receptor beta chains from one sample, sequenced in a study of blood T cell repertoires in COVID-19. Profiling relied on immunoSEQ multiplex PCR, and the TCRdb table lists in-frame clones only, not all of them. The table lists approximately 220,000 clones, roughly 89% of them singletons. Sequencing used PBMCs or T cells enriched from blood (not recorded which). Receptors were obtained from a woman in her 30s with acute COVID-19. Both conserved end residues are part of each CDR3. The order of the fields is D gene, V gene, J gene, clone size, CDR3 protein, CDR3 DNA. D genes are given only for firm matches. Rows give clone size only sometimes, using once, few, many, or a class for an expanded clone.

D: -
V: TRBV15
J: TRBJ1-6
size: -
CDR3: CATSRDGQNSPLHF
DNA: TGTGCCACCAGCAGAGATGGGCAGAATTCACCCCTCCACTTT

D: TRBD1
V: TRBV5-6
J: TRBJ1-5
size: -
CDR3: CASSLGVRDRDQPQHF
DNA: TGTGCCAGCAGCTTGGGTGTCAGGGACAGAGATCAGCCCCAGCATTTT

D: TRBD1
V: TRBV5-6
J: TRBJ1-2
size: -
CDR3: CASSIPGQNYGYTF
DNA: TGTGCCAGCAGCATACCGGGACAGAACTATGGCTACACCTTC

D: TRBD1
V: TRBV10-3
J: TRBJ1-2
size: -
CDR3: CAIRETGGNGGYTF
DNA: TGTGCCATCAGAGAAACAGGGGGCAATGGAGGCTACACCTTC

D: -
V: TRBV9
J: TRBJ1-2
size: -
CDR3: CASSVGQNSYGYTF
DNA: TGTGCCAGCAGCGTAGGACAGAACTCCTATGGCTACACCTTC

D: -
V: TRBV3-1/TRBV3-2
J: TRBJ1-3
size: few
CDR3: CASSPTRGFGNTIYF
DNA: TGTGCCAGCAGCCCAACACGGGGATTCGGAAACACCATATATTTT

D: TRBD1
V: TRBV3-1/TRBV3-2
J: TRBJ2-7
size: -
CDR3: CASSPGQGGYEQYF
DNA: TGTGCCAGCAGCCCAGGACAGGGGGGCTACGAGCAGTACTTC

D: -
V: TRBV4-1
J: TRBJ2-5
size: -
CDR3: CASSHQTDQETQYF
DNA: TGCGCCAGCAGCCACCAGACAGACCAAGAGACCCAGTACTTC

D: -
V: TRBV6-5
J: TRBJ1-1
size: -
CDR3: CASSYSGGAGTEAFF
DNA: TGTGCCAGCAGTTACTCGGGAGGGGCCGGGACTGAAGCTTTCTTT

D: -
V: TRBV25-1
J: TRBJ2-2
size: -
CDR3: CASSWAGNTGELFF
DNA: TGTGCCAGCAGTTGGGCCGGTAATACCGGGGAGCTGTTTTTT

D: TRBD2
V: TRBV5-1
J: TRBJ2-3
size: -
CDR3: CASSTGLAGGQDTQYF
DNA: TGCGCCAGCAGCACTGGACTAGCGGGGGGGCAGGATACGCAGTATTTT

D: TRBD1
V: TRBV3-1/TRBV3-2
J: TRBJ1-3
size: few
CDR3: CASSQYRGTGNTIYF
DNA: TGTGCCAGCAGCCAGTACAGGGGGACTGGAAACACCATATATTTT

D: -
V: TRBV5-5
J: TRBJ1-4
size: -
CDR3: CASSPGTGDGELFF
DNA: TGTGCCAGCAGCCCTGGGACTGGGGATGGGGAACTGTTTTTT

D: -
V: TRBV21-1
J: TRBJ2-1
size: -
CDR3: CASSKERDSKENNEQFF
DNA: TGTGCCAGCAGCAAAGAGCGGGACTCCAAAGAGAACAATGAGCAGTTCTTC

D: TRBD1
V: TRBV18
J: TRBJ2-7
size: -
CDR3: CASSPRDSNYEQYF
DNA: TGTGCCAGCTCACCAAGGGACAGCAACTACGAGCAGTACTTC

D: TRBD1
V: TRBV9
J: TRBJ2-7
size: -
CDR3: CASSVGGGYSEQYF
DNA: TGTGCCAGCAGCGTAGGAGGGGGCTATAGCGAGCAGTACTTC

D: -
V: TRBV7-6
J: TRBJ1-2
size: -
CDR3: CASSLVEGLRDGYTF
DNA: TGTGCCAGCAGCTTAGTAGAGGGACTTAGGGATGGCTACACCTTC

D: TRBD1
V: TRBV25-1
J: TRBJ1-6
size: -
CDR3: CASSRRRQGSENSPLHF
DNA: TGTGCCAGCAGCAGGCGACGACAGGGTTCTGAGAATTCACCCCTCCACTTT

D: -
V: TRBV13
J: TRBJ2-3
size: once
CDR3: CASARGGVTDTQYF
DNA: TGTGCCAGCGCTAGGGGGGGCGTTACAGATACGCAGTATTTT

D: TRBD1
V: TRBV29-1
J: TRBJ2-1
size: once
CDR3: CSVWTGHSNNEQFF
DNA: TGCAGCGTGTGGACAGGGCATAGCAATAATGAGCAGTTCTTC

D: -
V: TRBV7-9
J: TRBJ1-3
size: -
CDR3: CASSPGVAGNTIYF
DNA: TGTGCCAGCAGTCCAGGGGTAGCTGGAAACACCATATATTTT

D: TRBD1
V: TRBV6-6
J: TRBJ2-5
size: -
CDR3: CASGRDRGETQYF
DNA: TGTGCCAGCGGACGAGACAGGGGCGAGACCCAGTACTTC

D: -
V: TRBV27
J: TRBJ1-5
size: once
CDR3: CASSFLENQPQHF
DNA: TGTGCCAGCAGTTTCCTGGAGAATCAGCCCCAGCATTTT

D: TRBD2
V: TRBV5-1
J: TRBJ2-3
size: -
CDR3: CASTFNAPQRGGSDTQYF
DNA: TGCGCCAGCACCTTTAACGCCCCTCAGCGGGGGGGCTCAGATACGCAGTATTTT

D: -
V: TRBV12-3/TRBV12-4
J: TRBJ2-7
size: -
CDR3: CASSPSPHEQYF
DNA: TGTGCCAGCAGTCCGAGCCCCCACGAGCAGTACTTC

D: -
V: TRBV6-2/TRBV6-3
J: TRBJ2-6
size: -
CDR3: CASSYLSSGANVLTF
DNA: TGTGCCAGCAGTTACTTGAGCTCTGGGGCCAACGTCCTGACTTTC

D: -
V: TRBV11-2
J: TRBJ1-1
size: -
CDR3: CASSLDSNTEAFF
DNA: TGTGCCAGCAGCTTAGACTCGAACACTGAAGCTTTCTTT

D: -
V: TRBV7-2
J: TRBJ1-3
size: -
CDR3: CASSFNTGGNTIYF
DNA: TGTGCCAGCAGCTTTAATACAGGGGGAAACACCATATATTTT

D: TRBD1
V: TRBV5-1
J: TRBJ2-1
size: -
CDR3: CASSLEGQGYNEQFF
DNA: TGCGCCAGCAGCTTAGAAGGACAGGGCTACAATGAGCAGTTCTTC

D: TRBD2
V: TRBV4-3
J: TRBJ2-3
size: -
CDR3: CASSQLAGASTDTQYF
DNA: TGCGCCAGCAGCCAACTAGCGGGAGCTAGCACAGATACGCAGTATTTT

D: TRBD1
V: TRBV6-5
J: TRBJ2-2
size: -
CDR3: CASSYSGQRRGELFF
DNA: TGTGCCAGCAGTTACTCGGGACAGCGGAGGGGGGAGCTGTTTTTT

D: TRBD1
V: TRBV4-1
J: TRBJ1-1
size: -
CDR3: CASSLGTANTEAFF
DNA: TGCGCCAGCAGCCTCGGGACAGCTAACACTGAAGCTTTCTTT

D: -
V: TRBV2
J: TRBJ1-6
size: once
CDR3: CASSEVYRINSPLHF
DNA: TGTGCCAGCAGTGAGGTCTACCGAATTAATTCACCCCTCCACTTT